This T cell receptor beta chain was identified in a study of identical twins. Template switching added a universal primer site, and cDNA bore unique molecular identifiers. TCRdb processed the 5' RACE reads anew with MiXCR; each CDR3 protein has one entry. Of around 480,000 distinct CDR3 sequences listed, around 14% are singletons. The CDR3 length is 15 residues. CDR1 SGHRS and CDR2 YFSETQ come from the germline V gene. V trimming: 3 bases; J trimming: 3 bases; junction bases outside the gene matches: 7. A remark on this clonotype: The antigen is undetermined.

Whole-study results and caveats: Fewer insertions marked abundant cord blood beta clonotypes; young adult naive trended weakly, memory not at all. The models gave estimates that fell short of the out-of-frame TCR alpha sharing seen in monozygotic twins.

These same data were also listed under a study on yellow fever vaccine responses in identical twins.

The receptor's source is a woman aged 18-29 years in good health. The sequencing input was CD4+ T cells sorted from blood. V usage is TRBV5-1 and J usage is TRBJ2-7, with TRBD2 matching over 9 bases. The CDR3 DNA sequence: TGCGCCAGCAGCTCCGGACTAGCGTCATACTACGAGCAGTACTTC. Translated, it gives CASSSGLASYYEQYF.